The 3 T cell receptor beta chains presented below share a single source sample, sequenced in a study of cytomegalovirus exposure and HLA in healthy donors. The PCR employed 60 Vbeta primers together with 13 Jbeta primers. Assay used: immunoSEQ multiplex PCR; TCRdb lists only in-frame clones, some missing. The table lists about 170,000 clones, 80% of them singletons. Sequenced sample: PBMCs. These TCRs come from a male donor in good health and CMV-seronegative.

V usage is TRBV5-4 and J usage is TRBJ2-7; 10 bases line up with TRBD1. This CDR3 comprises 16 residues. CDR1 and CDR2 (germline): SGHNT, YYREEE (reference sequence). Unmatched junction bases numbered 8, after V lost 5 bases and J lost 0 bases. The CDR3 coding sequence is TGTGCCAGCAGTGACCCGGGACAGGGGCGCTCCTACGAGCAGTACTTC. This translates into CASSDPGQGRSYEQYF.

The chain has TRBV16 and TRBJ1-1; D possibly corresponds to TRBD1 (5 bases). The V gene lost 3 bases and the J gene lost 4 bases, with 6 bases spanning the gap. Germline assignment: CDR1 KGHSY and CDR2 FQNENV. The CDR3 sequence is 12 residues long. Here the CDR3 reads CASSQGLTEAFF. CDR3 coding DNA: TGTGCCAGCAGCCAGGGACTCACTGAAGCTTTCTTT.

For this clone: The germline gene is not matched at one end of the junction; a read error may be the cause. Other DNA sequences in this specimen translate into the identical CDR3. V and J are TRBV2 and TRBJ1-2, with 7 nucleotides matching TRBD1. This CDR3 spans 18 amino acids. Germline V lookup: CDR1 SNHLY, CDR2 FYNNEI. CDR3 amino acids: CASSNLGTATRKNYGYTF. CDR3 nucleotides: TGTGCCAGCAGTAACCTAGGGACAGCTACGAGGAAAAACTACGGCTACACCTTC. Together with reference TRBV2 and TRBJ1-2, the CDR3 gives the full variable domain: EPEVTQTPSHQVTQMGQEVILRCVPISNHLYFYWYRQILGQKVEFLVSFYNNEISEKSEIFDDQFSVERPDGSNFTLKIRSTKLEDSAMYFCASSNLGTATRKNYGYTFGSGTRLTVV.